This TCR beta chain was observed in a study of T-cell reconstitution after alpha-beta-depleted transplantation in children (dated by TCRdb to 2015 to 2016). About the study as a whole: Using TCR repertoire profiling, the study followed T-cell immune reconstitution in a quantitative way in children after TCRalphabeta/CD19-depleted allogeneic hematopoietic cell transplantation. Broad study findings and their caveats: The apparently early recovery of alphabetaT-cell counts about two months after transplant reportedly depended on only several hundred rapidly expanded clones that came from non-depleted graft cells. In some patients, the high TCRbeta diversity seen at day 60 was put down to recipient T cells and intrathymic progenitors that had survived conditioning. Over the following months the frequencies of hyperexpanded clones went down, and after one year T-cell counts and TCRbeta diversity were mostly credited to newly produced T cells.

Sample treatment or condition, as interpreted from the label and publication: allogeneic hematopoietic cell transplantation with graft depleted of TCRalphabeta T cells and CD19 B cells. TCRalphabeta/CD19-depleted allogeneic hematopoietic cell grafts were given to the transplant recipients, all of whom were children. The junction carries 4 bases between V and J, which are trimmed by 6 bases and 4 bases respectively. The CDR3 sequence holds 10 residues, the cysteine and phenylalanine included. Only the CDR3 DNA is retained, 30 bases long and in frame from the first base. As encoded in the germline V gene (reference sequence), CDR1 is DFQATT while CDR2 is SNEGSKA. Receptor libraries were prepared by PCR. The run used an Illumina HiSeq 2500. TCR libraries were prepared with molecular barcoding, using unique molecular identifiers to normalize TCRbeta repertoire quantification. TCRdb reanalyzed the raw reads on its own, using fastp at Q25 for trimming and MiXCR for clone calling, and kept in-frame beta chains. Rows are combined by CDR3 protein, so each entry shows the most common genes and DNA. Recorded for this sample are 550,000 to 800,000 distinct CDR3 sequences; around 13% of them occurred a single time. Of the sample, 0.65% to 0.9% falls within the top ten clones.

In regard to this clonotype: The antigen it binds to is not known. Base qualities were left out, and no much larger clone turns up one base away.

Rearrangement joined TRBV20-1 to TRBJ1-5; no D gene is confidently identified. Sequenced material: PBMCs, taken before TCRalphabeta/CD19-depleted stem cell transplant. The sequence was obtained from a girl aged 2-10 years with congenital amegakaryocytic thrombocytopenia, due to receive a stem cell transplant. The nucleotide sequence reads as follows: TGCAGTGCCAAGAATCAGCCCCAGCATTTT. It is translated as CSAKNQPQHF.